This entry concerns a single T cell receptor beta chain. RNA in amounts of roughly 0.5 to 1 ug was reverse transcribed with random hexamers. Multiplex PCR with immunoSEQ amplified the TCR beta CDR3 across 54 Vbeta and 13 Jbeta. TCRdb redid the calling of the immunoSEQ multiplex PCR reads with MiXCR, one entry per CDR3 protein. This sample has about 300,000 distinct CDR3 sequences; 65% to 90% occur once, and the top ten carry roughly 0.21%. This sample was included in a study of CD8 T cells in Susac syndrome. The CD8+ and CD4+ T cells were negatively isolated, with the TEMRA cells enriched by FACS. The origin of this receptor is a human donor with multiple sclerosis. The material sequenced was CD8+ T cells from PBMCs.

CDR3 sequence reads: CATSSETGGPIAKNIQYF. CDR3 in DNA: TGTGCCACCAGCAGCGAGACAGGGGGCCCCATAGCCAAAAACATTCAGTACTTC. The V and J genes are TRBV15 and TRBJ2-4; 10 bases line up with TRBD1. CDR1 and CDR2 from the germline V gene are LNHNV and YYDKDF (reference sequence). After removal of 3 bases from V and 0 bases from J, the junction contained 8 bases not matched to a gene. The CDR3 contains 18 residues.